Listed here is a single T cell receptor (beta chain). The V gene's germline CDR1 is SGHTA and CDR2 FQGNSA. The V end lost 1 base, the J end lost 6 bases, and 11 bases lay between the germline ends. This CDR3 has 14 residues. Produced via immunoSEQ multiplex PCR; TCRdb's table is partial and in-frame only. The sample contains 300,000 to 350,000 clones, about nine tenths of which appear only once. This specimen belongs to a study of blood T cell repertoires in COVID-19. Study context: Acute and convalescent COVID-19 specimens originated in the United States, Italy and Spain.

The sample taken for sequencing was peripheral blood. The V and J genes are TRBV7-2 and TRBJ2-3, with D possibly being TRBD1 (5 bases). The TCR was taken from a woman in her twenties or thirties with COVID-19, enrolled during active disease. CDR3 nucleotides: TGTGCCAGCAGCTTAGATTCAGGGTACGATACGCAGTATTTT. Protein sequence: CASSLDSGYDTQYF.